Given below is one T cell receptor beta chain in context. This sample is drawn from a study of blood T cell repertoires in COVID-19. Study overall: In each case, the material was cDNA or gDNA derived from T cells, B-cell-depleted T cells, or PBMCs.

V shed 3 bases, J shed 7 bases, and the junction held 2 bases outside the gene matches. Germline-derived CDR1 and CDR2 are LNHDA and SQIVND (reference sequence). CDR3 size: 14 residues. As processed by the authors: Cell counts per sample came from amplifying reference gene primers. Clones were read by immunoSEQ multiplex PCR, and TCRdb kept only the in-frame ones, dropping some. That table is the source of V, J and clone size, and D and trimming were worked out from the DNA. The sample contains fewer than 250,000 clones, approximately 80% of which appear only once. Sequencing was done on a sample of peripheral blood. J is TRBJ2-7 and V is TRBV19; 14 nucleotides match TRBD2. The receptor comes from a man between 25 and 39 years old with active or convalescent COVID-19. CDR3 nucleotides: TGTGCCAGTAGTATGGGACTAGCGGGAGAAGAGCAGTACTTC. This encodes CASSMGLAGEEQYF.